This paragraph covers one TCR beta chain sequence. Primers: 60 Vbeta forward and 13 Jbeta reverse. Only in-frame clones appear in the TCRdb table, and some are missing; sequencing was by immunoSEQ multiplex PCR. In the table there are some 130,000 clones, roughly four fifths of which are singletons. The CDR3 is 14 amino acids. The V gene lost 5 bases and the J gene lost 2 bases, with 12 bases spanning the gap. Per the germline V gene, CDR1 is MDHEN and CDR2 is SYDVKM. These data are taken from a study of cytomegalovirus exposure and HLA in healthy donors. The chain uses TRBV28 and TRBJ1-1, with unresolved D. The specimen was PBMCs. The sequence derives from a man aged 30 to 39 in good health and CMV-seronegative. CDR3 region: CASSLGGSNTEAFF. The CDR3 DNA reads TGTGCCAGCAGTCTAGGAGGGTCTAACACTGAAGCTTTCTTT.